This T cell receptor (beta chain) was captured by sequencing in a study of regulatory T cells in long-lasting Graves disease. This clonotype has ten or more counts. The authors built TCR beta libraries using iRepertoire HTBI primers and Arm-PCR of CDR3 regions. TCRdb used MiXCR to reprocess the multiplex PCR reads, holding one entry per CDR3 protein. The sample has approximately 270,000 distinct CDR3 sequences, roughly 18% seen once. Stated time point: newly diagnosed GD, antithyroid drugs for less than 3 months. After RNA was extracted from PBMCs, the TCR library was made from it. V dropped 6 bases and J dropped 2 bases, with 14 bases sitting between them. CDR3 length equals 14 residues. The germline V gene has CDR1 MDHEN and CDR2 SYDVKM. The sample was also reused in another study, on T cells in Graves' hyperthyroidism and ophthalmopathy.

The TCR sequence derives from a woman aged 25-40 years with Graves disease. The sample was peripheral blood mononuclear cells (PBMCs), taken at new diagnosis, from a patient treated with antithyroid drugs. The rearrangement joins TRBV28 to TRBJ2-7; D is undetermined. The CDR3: CASSRFALPYEQYF. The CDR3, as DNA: TGTGCCAGCAGCCGATTTGCTCTCCCCTACGAGCAGTACTTC.